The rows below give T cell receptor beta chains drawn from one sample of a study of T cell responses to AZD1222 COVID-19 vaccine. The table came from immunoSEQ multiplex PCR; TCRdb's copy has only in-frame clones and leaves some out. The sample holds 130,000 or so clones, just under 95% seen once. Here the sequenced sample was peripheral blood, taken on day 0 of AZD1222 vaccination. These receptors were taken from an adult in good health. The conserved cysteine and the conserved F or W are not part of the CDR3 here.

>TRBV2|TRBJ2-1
ASSEDGLTSYNEQF
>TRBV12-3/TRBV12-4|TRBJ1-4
ASSASLGEKLF
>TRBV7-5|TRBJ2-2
VRRDRRGTGELF
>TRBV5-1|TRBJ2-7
ASSDGLAFSSYEQY
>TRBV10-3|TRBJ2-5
AISDGQGKY
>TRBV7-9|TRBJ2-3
ATGTAVGPYTDTQY
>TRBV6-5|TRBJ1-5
ASLQGGGSNQPQH
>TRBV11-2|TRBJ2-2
ASSLGSGELF
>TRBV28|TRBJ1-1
ASSLRGPTEAF
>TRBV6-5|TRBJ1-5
ASSPVDRREPQH
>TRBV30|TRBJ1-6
AWREGTGNSPLH
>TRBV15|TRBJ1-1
ATSTLESGRGTEAF
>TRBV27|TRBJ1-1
ASSLRKVVNTEAF
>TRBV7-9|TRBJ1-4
ASSLGVFDEKLF
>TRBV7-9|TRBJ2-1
ASMDSSSSYNEQF
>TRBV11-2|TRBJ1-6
ASSLSRWNPGTGESPLH
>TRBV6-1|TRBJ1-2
ASSAGVGRQGTPNYGYT
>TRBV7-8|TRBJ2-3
ASSLRGEGYRTDTQY
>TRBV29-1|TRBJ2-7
SVVRDSYEQY
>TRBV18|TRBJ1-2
ASSPGENYGYT
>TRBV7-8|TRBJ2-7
ASSLAPAGPNEQY
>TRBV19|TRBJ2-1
ASSIDRLVAHNEQF
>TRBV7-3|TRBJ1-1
ASSLSREKMNTEAF
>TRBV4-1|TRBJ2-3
ASSQGKLAGTTDTQY
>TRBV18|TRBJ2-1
ASSPREAADNEQF
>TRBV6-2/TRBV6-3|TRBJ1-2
ASSNPGTPIRET
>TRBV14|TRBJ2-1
ASSSTPLPADEQF
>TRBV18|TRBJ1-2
ASSPPLDRGFYGYT
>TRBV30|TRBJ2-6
AWTGGRLRANVLT
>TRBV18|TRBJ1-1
ASSPRVGTMNTEAF
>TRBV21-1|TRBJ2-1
ASTEARGLNEQF
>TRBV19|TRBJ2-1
ASSMLAGGGYNEQF
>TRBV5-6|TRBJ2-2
ASSRGLGQGARTGELF
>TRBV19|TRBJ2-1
ASTTSSYNEQF
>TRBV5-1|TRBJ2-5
ASSSDLAYQETQY
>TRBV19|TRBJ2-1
ASSIQASYNEQF
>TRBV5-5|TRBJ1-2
ASSLPLYGYT
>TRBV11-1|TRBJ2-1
ASSLLGYEQF
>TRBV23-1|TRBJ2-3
ASKNLTGPGTDTQY
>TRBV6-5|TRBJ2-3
ASSSWAGSTDTQY
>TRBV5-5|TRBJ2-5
ASSRSLTGREETQY
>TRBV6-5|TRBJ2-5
ASSYSYGETQY
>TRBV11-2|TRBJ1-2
ASSLGTASGYGYT